The rows below give T cell receptor beta chains drawn from one sample of a study of CD8 T cells in Susac syndrome. TCRdb analysed the immunoSEQ multiplex PCR reads with MiXCR anew, one entry per CDR3 protein. The repertoire holds about 150,000 distinct CDR3 sequences, with roughly 96% as singletons. The sample comprised CD8+ T cells from PBMCs. Receptor source: a human donor with multiple sclerosis. The CDR3 runs from the conserved cysteine through the conserved F or W. A D gene is named only where the DNA matches it firmly. A clone size is listed for some rows: how often the clone was seen (once, few, many), or a class if it is expanded.

v_call	j_call	d_call	clone_size	cdr3_nt	cdr3_aa
TRBV3-1	TRBJ1-5	.	.	TGTGCCAGCAGCCCGAGGGAGATGAATCAGCCCCAGCATTTT	CASSPREMNQPQHF
TRBV2	TRBJ1-5	.	once	TGTGCCAGCAGTGAAGTCGGCCCAGGCCTAGGTAATCAGCCCCAGCATTTT	CASSEVGPGLGNQPQHF
TRBV7-2	TRBJ2-3	TRBD2	.	TGTGCCAGCAGCTCCATACTAGCGGTCACAGATACGCAGTATTTT	CASSSILAVTDTQYF
TRBV29-1	TRBJ2-7	.	.	TGCAGCGTTGTGGATTCCTACGAGCAGTACTTC	CSVVDSYEQYF
TRBV5-1	TRBJ2-2	.	.	TGCGCCAGCAGCTTTGACCTCACACAAAACACCGGGGAGCTGTTTTTT	CASSFDLTQNTGELFF
TRBV11-2	TRBJ2-3	.	.	TGTGCCAGCAGGCCGGGGGCAACCACAGATACGCAGTATTTT	CASRPGATTDTQYF
TRBV3-1	TRBJ2-2	TRBD2	.	TGTGCCAGCAGCCAAATAGCGGGGGTGAACACCGGGGAGCTGTTTTTT	CASSQIAGVNTGELFF
TRBV7-2	TRBJ2-7	.	.	TGTGCCAGCAGCCTCCCCGACAGAACCTACGAGCAGTACTTC	CASSLPDRTYEQYF
TRBV6-2/TRBV6-3	TRBJ1-1	.	.	TGTGCCAGCAGTCATCGCCGGGCTGAAGCTTTCTTT	CASSHRRAEAFF
TRBV29-1	TRBJ2-3	.	.	TGCAGCGTCGGGACACCTCGGGGAGATACGCAGTATTTT	CSVGTPRGDTQYF
TRBV5-1	TRBJ2-7	.	.	TGCGCCAGCAGCTTGGCCGGACCCTACGAGCAGTACTTC	CASSLAGPYEQYF
TRBV7-2	TRBJ2-1	TRBD2	.	TGTGCCAGCAGCTTATCGCCTAGCGGGGTACCGGACAATGAGCAGTTCTTC	CASSLSPSGVPDNEQFF
TRBV29-1	TRBJ2-3	TRBD2	.	TGCAGCGTTGAAGTACCAACTAGCGGGGTTGAAGCAGATACGCAGTATTTT	CSVEVPTSGVEADTQYF
TRBV6-6	TRBJ2-7	.	.	TGTGCCAGCAGGGACACCTACGAGCAGTACTTC	CASRDTYEQYF
TRBV7-9	TRBJ2-3	TRBD2	.	TGTGCCAGCGAGTATGCGGGGGGCACAGATACGCAGTATTTT	CASEYAGGTDTQYF
TRBV30	TRBJ1-2	.	.	TGTGCCTGGAGTGACCCCCCGGGGGTAAGGGATGGCTACACCTTC	CAWSDPPGVRDGYTF
TRBV30	TRBJ1-4	.	.	TGTGCCTGGGGCAGTAGGATGATGCTGTTTTTT	CAWGSRMMLFF
TRBV7-9	TRBJ1-1	.	.	TGTGCCAGCAGCCTGTGGGACACTGAAGCTTTCTTT	CASSLWDTEAFF
TRBV27	TRBJ2-7	.	.	TGTGCCAGCAGTCCGGGCGGCGGGTTCGCCAACGAGCAGTACTTC	CASSPGGGFANEQYF
TRBV27	TRBJ2-3	TRBD1	.	TGTGCCAGCAGTCCCGGGACAGGGGGCACAGATACGCAGTATTTT	CASSPGTGGTDTQYF
TRBV3-1	TRBJ2-5	TRBD1	.	TGTGCCAGCAGCCAACACTCGGACAGGGTTGAGACCCAGTACTTC	CASSQHSDRVETQYF
TRBV9	TRBJ1-1	.	.	TGTGCCAGCAGCGAACGGCGGAGCACTGAAGCTTTCTTT	CASSERRSTEAFF
TRBV12-3/TRBV12-4	TRBJ2-1	TRBD1	.	TGTGCCAGCAGTTCCTCCCGGGACAGTTACAATGAGCAGTTCTTC	CASSSSRDSYNEQFF
TRBV12-5	TRBJ2-7	.	.	TGTGCTAGTGGTTTGGCAGACTACGAGCAGTACTTC	CASGLADYEQYF
TRBV15	TRBJ2-5	.	.	TGTGCCACCAGCAGAGATACAGCTTCATTAGAGACCCAGTACTTC	CATSRDTASLETQYF
TRBV29-1	TRBJ1-3	.	.	TGCAGCGTTGAAATCCCGAGCTCTGGAAACACCATATATTTT	CSVEIPSSGNTIYF
TRBV19	TRBJ1-5	.	.	TGTGCCAGCGCACAGGACGGGAATAGCAATCAGCCCCAGCATTTT	CASAQDGNSNQPQHF
TRBV12-5	TRBJ1-1	.	.	TGTGCTAGTGGTTTTTACCCCCGTCCCAAGGGGACTGAAGCTTTCTTT	CASGFYPRPKGTEAFF
TRBV29-1	TRBJ2-5	.	.	TGCAGCGTTGAAGATCTGGGGCGGCCCAGGCTGACCCAGTACTTC	CSVEDLGRPRLTQYF
TRBV6-5	TRBJ2-1	.	.	TGTGCCAGCAGGTTCCTCGATGAGCAGTTCTTC	CASRFLDEQFF
TRBV20-1	TRBJ2-5	TRBD2	once	TGCAGTGCTAGAATGGGAGGGACAGAGACCCAGTACTTC	CSARMGGTETQYF
TRBV7-2	TRBJ1-6	.	.	TGTGCCAGCAGCGACTCCGGAAATCCAGGGTCACCCCTCCACTTT	CASSDSGNPGSPLHF
TRBV7-9	TRBJ2-1	TRBD1	.	TGTGCCAGCAGCTGGACAGGGCCGATCTACAATGAGCAGTTCTTC	CASSWTGPIYNEQFF
TRBV25-1	TRBJ1-1	.	.	TGTGCCAGCAGTCTACCCGGCAGCACTGAAGCTTTCTTT	CASSLPGSTEAFF
TRBV29-1	TRBJ2-2	TRBD1	.	TGCAGCGTTGAAGAAGGGGACAGGGGAAGGGCCGGGGAGCTGTTTTTT	CSVEEGDRGRAGELFF
TRBV30	TRBJ1-1	.	.	TGTGCCTGGATCTACCTTTACGCTGAAGCTTTCTTT	CAWIYLYAEAFF
TRBV20-1	TRBJ2-3	TRBD2	.	TGCAGTGCTAGAGATCGGGTAGCGGGGAGACTCACAGATACGCAGTATTTT	CSARDRVAGRLTDTQYF
TRBV5-6	TRBJ2-2	TRBD2	.	TGTGCCAGCAGCTACCTTAGCGGGGTGAACACCGGGGAGCTGTTTTTT	CASSYLSGVNTGELFF
TRBV5-1	TRBJ2-7	TRBD1	.	TGCGCCAGCACCCCCTCAGACAGGGGCTACGAGCAGTACTTC	CASTPSDRGYEQYF
TRBV2	TRBJ2-2	TRBD1	.	TGTGCCAGCAGCGAGACAGGGGACAGCACCGGGGAGCTGTTTTTT	CASSETGDSTGELFF
TRBV29-1	TRBJ1-1	.	.	TGCAGCGTCTTTACTACGAACACTGAAGCTTTCTTT	CSVFTTNTEAFF
TRBV30	TRBJ1-2	.	.	TGTGCCGGAACGAAATGGTCCGATAACTATGGCTACACCTTC	CAGTKWSDNYGYTF
TRBV6-5	TRBJ1-5	.	.	TGTGCCAGCAGTTATTATATCGGGAATCAGCCCCAGCATTTT	CASSYYIGNQPQHF
TRBV19	TRBJ1-1	TRBD1	.	TGTGCCAGTAGCACAGGGGTGAACACTGAAGCTTTCTTT	CASSTGVNTEAFF
TRBV30	TRBJ2-5	.	few	TGTGCCTGGAGTGTAGACAGCAAAGAGACCCAGTACTTC	CAWSVDSKETQYF